These 9 T cell receptor beta chains originate from one sample sequenced in a study of blood T cell repertoires in COVID-19. Libraries were prepared by immunoSEQ multiplex PCR; TCRdb keeps only in-frame clonotypes and omits some of them. The table records a few hundred thousand clones, around nine tenths of them present only once. Sequencing was performed on PBMCs or T cells enriched from blood (not recorded which). The receptors stem from a woman in her twenties or thirties who had been exposed to COVID-19.

The V call is TRBV5-6, the J call TRBJ1-1; perhaps TRBD1 as D (6 bases). The V end lost 1 base, the J end lost 11 bases, and 18 bases lay between the germline ends. Germline CDR1 and CDR2: SGHDT and YYEEEE. CDR3 length: 14 residues. CDR3 loop: CASSLWGQMPRAFF. CDR3 nucleotide sequence: TGTGCCAGCAGCTTGTGGGGGCAGATGCCTAGGGCTTTCTTT.

This clone came up once. The chain uses TRBV10-3 and TRBJ1-1; tentative D call: TRBD1 (5 bases). This CDR3 is built from 13 residues. Germline lookup yields CDR1 ENHRY and CDR2 SYGVKD. Trimming took 4 bases from V and 4 from J, leaving 10 bases between them. The CDR3 sequence is CAISGGGSTEAFF. In DNA, the CDR3 is TGTGCCATCAGTGGGGGGGGGAGCACTGAAGCTTTCTTT.

The DNA of the CDR3 is TGTGCCAGCAGTGGGGGGGACAGGGGGAAATTTAACTATGGCTACACCTTC. As protein: CASSGGDRGKFNYGYTF. The genes are TRBV2 and TRBJ1-2; 11 bases map to TRBD1. Looked up from germline, CDR1 is SNHLY and CDR2 is FYNNEI. Trimming removed 4 bases from V and 1 base from J; junction bases left unmatched: 8. The CDR3 runs to 17 residues.

In its sample, this clone was seen a few times. The DNA of the CDR3 is TGTGCCAGCAGCCCGAATAGGAGTGGTGGCTACACCTTC. Its protein is CASSPNRSGGYTF. V is TRBV11-2 and J is TRBJ1-2, with D unresolved. The germline V gene has CDR1 SGHAT and CDR2 FQNNGV. V gave up 5 bases and J gave up 7 bases, with 14 bases separating them. The CDR3 runs 13 residues. The variable domain in full, with the rest retrieved from reference TRBV11-2 and TRBJ1-2, is EAGVAQSPRYKIIEKRQSVAFWCNPISGHATLYWYQQILGQGPKLLIQFQNNGVVDDSQLPKDRFSAERLKGVDSTLKIQPAKLEDSAVYLCASSPNRSGGYTFGSGTRLTVV.

This chain uses TRBV7-2 with TRBJ2-1; 8 positions agree with TRBD2. The CDR3 has 14 amino acids. V trimming: 5 bases; J trimming: 7 bases; junction bases outside the gene matches: 7. The germline gives CDR1 SGHTA, CDR2 FQGNSA. CDR3 DNA: TGTGCCAGCAGCCGGGGACTAGTGGGAAATGAGCAGTTCTTC. Its protein is CASSRGLVGNEQFF.

The V gene is TRBV7-8, the J gene TRBJ1-3; D remains ambiguous. Trimming shortened V by 0 bases and J by 1 base, and 10 bases separated the two germline ends. Germline V lookup: CDR1 SGHVS, CDR2 FQNEAQ. This CDR3 region has 16 residues. The CDR3 nucleotides are TGTGCCAGCAGCTTAGCGCGTCGAGCTTCTGGAAACACCATATATTTT. Its translation: CASSLARRASGNTIYF. The variable domain in full, with the rest retrieved from reference TRBV7-8 and TRBJ1-3, is GAGVSQSPRYKVAKRGQDVALRCDPISGHVSLFWYQQALGQGPEFLTYFQNEAQLDKSGLPSDRFFAERPEGSVSTLKIQRTQQEDSAVYLCASSLARRASGNTIYFGEGSWLTVV.

The rearrangement joins TRBV5-1 to TRBJ2-7, with D tentatively TRBD2 (6 bases). V was shortened by 0 bases and J by 3 bases, with 13 bases between the two germline ends. The CDR3 is 15 residues long. Germline V CDR1 and CDR2: SGHRS, YFSETQ. CDR3 coding DNA: TGCGCCAGCAGCTTGGGGCTCGGGGGTATCTACGAGCAGTACTTC. Translating gives CASSLGLGGIYEQYF.

This CDR3 is CASSSGRTSGGTDTQYF. For the CDR3, the DNA is TGCGCCAGCAGCTCGGGACGGACTAGCGGGGGCACAGATACGCAGTATTTT. V usage is TRBV5-1 and J usage is TRBJ2-3, with 12 bases lining up with TRBD2. This CDR3 has 17 amino acids. Germline V gives CDR1 SGHRS, CDR2 YFSETQ. V shed 3 bases and J 1 base; nucleotides not matched to a gene: 6.

This chain links TRBV6-5 with TRBJ1-5; 11 nucleotides match TRBD1. V lost 4 bases to trimming and J lost 5 bases; unmatched junction nucleotides: 1. CDR3 size: 14 residues. From germline, CDR1 is MNHEY and CDR2 SVGAGI. The CDR3, as DNA: TGTGCCAGCAGTTCGGGACAGGGGGATCAGCCCCAGCATTTT. Translating it yields CASSSGQGDQPQHF.